The next 17 T cell receptor beta chains were all read from a single sample in a study of OX40 agonist ivuxolimab in advanced cancers. The library was made by the immunoSEQ multiplex PCR assay. TCRdb's version of the immuneACCESS table is confined to in-frame rearrangements and falls short of the full clone set. An unresolved V gene accounts for under half of the shortfall where checked; the remainder is of unknown origin. Counted in this sample were 65,000 to 100,000 clones; about 92% of them appeared once. The ten largest clones represent around 0.35% of the sample. The sample in question was CD4+ or CD8+ T cells sorted from blood, obtained in a trial of the OX40 agonist ivuxolimab. The receptors were sampled from an adult with an advanced solid tumor such as melanoma, head and neck, liver or kidney cancer.

Only one count was recorded for this clone. The rearrangement uses TRBV14 and TRBJ1-3; D gene unclear. Germline CDR1 and CDR2: SGHDN and FVKESK. The length of the CDR3 is 17 residues. The V end was cut by 2 bases, the J end by 0 bases, with 14 bases between. The CDR3 region is CASSQLAGSSSGNTIYF. CDR3 nucleotide sequence: TGTGCCAGCAGCCAACTGGCAGGTTCGAGCTCTGGAAACACCATATATTTT.

The chain is built from TRBV29-1 and TRBJ1-1; D is perhaps TRBD1 (5 bases). This CDR3 contains 13 residues. CDR1 is SQVTM and CDR2 is ANQGSEA in the germline V gene. With 7 bases removed from V and 1 base from J, the gap between germline ends came to 13 bases. The CDR3 DNA is TGCAGCGCTGTGGGACCGTCGAACACTGAAGCTTTCTTT. Residues: CSAVGPSNTEAFF.

This chain connects TRBV6-1 to TRBJ2-2, with D possibly TRBD2 on 6 matching bases. V gave up 0 bases and J gave up 0 bases, with 8 bases separating them. Germline V lookup: CDR1 MNHNS, CDR2 SASEGT. The CDR3 totals 16 residues. CDR3 in DNA: TGTGCCAGCAGTGAAGCGACTAGTGCGAACACCGGGGAGCTGTTTTTT. It encodes CASSEATSANTGELFF.

The chain is built from TRBV27 and TRBJ1-1, with 9 positions matching TRBD1. With V trimmed by 2 bases and J by 5 bases, 6 bases remained unmatched. CDR1 is MNHEY and CDR2 is SMNVEV in the germline V gene (reference sequence). This CDR3 contains 15 residues. The CDR3 reads CASSLQTGGATEAFF. The DNA of the CDR3 is TGTGCCAGCAGTTTACAGACAGGGGGGGCGACTGAAGCTTTCTTT.

The V and J genes are TRBV6-1 and TRBJ1-1; no reliable D call. Trimming removed 7 bases from V and 1 base from J, with 10 bases in between. The CDR3 extends over 13 amino acids. Germline CDR1 MNHNS, CDR2 SASEGT. In DNA, the CDR3 is TGTGCCAGCACGAACGCTGCGAACACTGAAGCTTTCTTT. Translating gives CASTNAANTEAFF.

The chain is built from TRBV28 and TRBJ1-1, with TRBD1 matching over 7 bases. The V segment lost 5 bases and the J segment 3 bases; nucleotides outside the gene matches: 6. This CDR3 has 14 residues. Germline V gene lookup returns CDR1 MDHEN and CDR2 SYDVKM. The CDR3 coding sequence is TGTGCCAGCAGTCCTAGGGGGCCGCACACTGAAGCTTTCTTT. It codes for CASSPRGPHTEAFF. The complete variable domain, with remaining parts taken from reference TRBV28 and TRBJ1-1, reads DVKVTQSSRYLVKRTGEKVFLECVQDMDHENMFWYRQDPGLGLRLIYFSYDVKMKEKGDIPEGYSVSREKKERFSLILESASTNQTSMYLCASSPRGPHTEAFFGQGTRLTVV.

This chain uses TRBV19 with TRBJ2-3; TRBD2 aligns across 7 bases. Trimming took 7 bases from V and 2 from J; bases not matched to a gene: 6. Germline CDR1 and CDR2: LNHDA and SQIVND (reference sequence). The CDR3 spans 14 residues. The CDR3 bases are TGTGCCAGTACCCTACGGGGGGACACAGATACGCAGTATTTT. Translated, it gives CASTLRGDTDTQYF.

The CDR3 region is CASRRGGGETNTEAFF. CDR3 in DNA: TGTGCCAGCAGACGGGGGGGCGGCGAGACAAACACTGAAGCTTTCTTT. J is TRBJ1-1 and V is TRBV7-9; D may be TRBD1 (6 bases). CDR3 length: 16 residues. Trimming left V 6 bases short and J 2 bases short, with 19 bases between. CDR1 SEHNR and CDR2 FQNEAQ come from the germline V gene (reference sequence).

This sequence joins TRBV5-1 and TRBJ1-4, with 7 bases that match TRBD1. The V gene's germline CDR1 is SGHRS and CDR2 YFSETQ. Trimming cost V 4 bases and J 12 bases; bases outside gene matches: 18. This CDR3 is built from 16 residues. CDR3 nucleotide sequence: TGCGCCAGCAGCGTGGGTTGGACAGGCCCGGTGGAGGAACTGTTTTTT. This translates into CASSVGWTGPVEELFF.

This sequence joins TRBV6-1 and TRBJ1-2; D uncertain. CDR1 and CDR2 from the germline V gene are MNHNS and SASEGT. The CDR3 has 12 residues. The ends were cut back, 6 bases at V and 1 base at J, with 6 bases in the middle. The CDR3: CASSSRNYGYTF. CDR3 nucleotides: TGTGCCAGCAGCAGCCGTAACTATGGCTACACCTTC.

The rearrangement joins TRBV10-2 to TRBJ1-4, with D unclear. CDR3 length equals 11 residues. CDR1 is WSHSY, CDR2 SAAADI, per germline. V was clipped by 6 bases and J by 4 bases, with 3 bases between them. CDR3 amino acids: CASRSNEKLFF. DNA for the CDR3: TGCGCCAGCAGGAGTAATGAAAAACTGTTTTTT.

This clone was counted a single time. The rearrangement joins TRBV6-5 to TRBJ2-5; unclear D gene. The CDR3 loop spans 15 amino acids. The germline V gene has CDR1 MNHEY and CDR2 SVGAGI. Trimming shortened V by 0 bases and J by 0 bases, and 8 bases separated the two germline ends. CDR3: CASSYSVNNQETQYF. Written as DNA, the CDR3 is TGTGCCAGCAGTTACTCGGTGAACAACCAAGAGACCCAGTACTTC.

About this clone: Distinct nucleotide sequences in the sample also encode this CDR3. This chain connects TRBV7-9 to TRBJ2-3, with a tentative D call TRBD2 (7 bases). This CDR3 spans 13 amino acids. V was shortened by 2 bases and J by 6 bases, with 9 bases between the two germline ends. Germline V gene data show CDR1 as SEHNR and CDR2 as FQNEAQ (reference sequence). CDR3: CASSLSGGDTQYF. For the CDR3, the DNA is TGTGCCAGCAGCTTATCGGGGGGCGATACGCAGTATTTT. Full variable domain (outside the CDR3, taken from reference TRBV7-9 and TRBJ2-3): DTGVSQNPRHKITKRGQNVTFRCDPISEHNRLYWYRQTLGQGPEFLTYFQNEAQLEKSRLLSDRFSAERPKGSFSTLEIQRTEQGDSAMYLCASSLSGGDTQYFGPGTRLTVL.

This clone was found once. The chain combines TRBV4-2 with TRBJ2-2; 11 nucleotides align to TRBD2. This CDR3 has 18 amino acids. Germline V gives CDR1 LGHNA, CDR2 YNFKEQ. After removal of 3 bases from V and 4 bases from J, the junction contained 10 bases not matched to a gene. The chain's CDR3 is CASSHEEGLAGGTGELFF. The CDR3 nucleotides read TGTGCCAGCAGCCACGAAGAGGGCCTAGCGGGGGGCACCGGGGAGCTGTTTTTT.

The chain links TRBV7-2 to TRBJ1-6; maybe TRBD1 (6 bases). Trimming pared 5 bases from V and 6 bases from J, leaving 14 bases between. The germline CDR1 and CDR2 sequences are SGHTA and FQGNSA. The CDR3 consists of 15 residues. The CDR3 DNA is TGTGCCAGCAGCGCGGAGGGGGGGATTAATTCACCCCTCCACTTT. This gives the protein CASSAEGGINSPLHF.

The V call is TRBV19, the J call TRBJ2-2; 7 nucleotides line up with TRBD1. After removal of 5 bases from V and 2 bases from J, the junction contained 5 bases not matched to a gene. The CDR3 spans 15 residues. Germline lookup yields CDR1 LNHDA and CDR2 SQIVND (reference sequence). CDR3 DNA sequence: TGTGCCAGTAGTCCAACAGGGGTCAACACCGGGGAGCTGTTTTTT. Translation gives CASSPTGVNTGELFF.

The chain couples TRBV6-5 to TRBJ1-1; possibly TRBD1 for D (6 bases). Germline CDR1 reads MNHEY; CDR2 reads SVGAGI. The CDR3 contains 14 residues. Trimming removed 7 bases at V and 5 bases at J, with 17 bases between. CDR3 nucleotides: TGTGCCAGCACTTCAGGGGAGGGACGAACTGAAGCTTTCTTT. This gives the protein CASTSGEGRTEAFF.